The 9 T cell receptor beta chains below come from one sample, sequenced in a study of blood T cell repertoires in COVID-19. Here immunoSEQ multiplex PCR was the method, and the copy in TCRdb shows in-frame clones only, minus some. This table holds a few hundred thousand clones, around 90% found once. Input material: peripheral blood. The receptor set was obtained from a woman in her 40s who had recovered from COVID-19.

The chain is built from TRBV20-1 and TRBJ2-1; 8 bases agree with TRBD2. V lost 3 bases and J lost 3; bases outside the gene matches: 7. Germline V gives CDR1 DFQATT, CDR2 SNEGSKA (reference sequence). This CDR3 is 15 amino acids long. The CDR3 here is CSASRSGSDYNEQFF. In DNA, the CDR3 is TGCAGTGCTAGTAGGAGCGGGAGCGACTACAATGAGCAGTTCTTC.

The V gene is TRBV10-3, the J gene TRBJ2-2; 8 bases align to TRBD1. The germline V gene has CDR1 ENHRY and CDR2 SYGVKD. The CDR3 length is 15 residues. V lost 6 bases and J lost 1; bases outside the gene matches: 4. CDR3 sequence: CAIREQGGNTGELFF. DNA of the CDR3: TGTGCCATCAGAGAACAGGGGGGGAACACCGGGGAGCTGTTTTTT.

In DNA, the CDR3 is TGTGCCTGGAGTGGGAGACTAGCGGGGGTAAGGTTGACGCAGTATTTT. Amino acids: CAWSGRLAGVRLTQYF. V is TRBV30 and J is TRBJ2-3; 12 bases are a match to TRBD2. This CDR3 is built from 16 residues. Germline trimming cut 1 base from V and 9 bases from J; bases unmatched to any gene: 11. Germline CDR1 is GTSNPN and CDR2 is SVGIG (reference sequence).

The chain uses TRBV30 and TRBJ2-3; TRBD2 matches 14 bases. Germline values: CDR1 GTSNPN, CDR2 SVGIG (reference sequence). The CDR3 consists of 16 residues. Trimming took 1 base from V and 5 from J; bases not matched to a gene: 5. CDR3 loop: CAWSGGTSGSVDTQYF. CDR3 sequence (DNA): TGTGCCTGGAGTGGAGGGACTAGCGGGAGTGTAGATACGCAGTATTTT.

In nucleotides, the CDR3 is TGTGCCAGCAGGGGCGGGAGGTACCCCCGCACAGATACGCAGTATTTT. It yields the protein CASRGGRYPRTDTQYF. The chain employs TRBV2 and TRBJ2-3; 8 bases fit TRBD2. The length of the CDR3 is 16 residues. The germline CDR1 and CDR2 sequences are SNHLY and FYNNEI. V lost 6 bases and J lost 1; bases outside the gene matches: 9.

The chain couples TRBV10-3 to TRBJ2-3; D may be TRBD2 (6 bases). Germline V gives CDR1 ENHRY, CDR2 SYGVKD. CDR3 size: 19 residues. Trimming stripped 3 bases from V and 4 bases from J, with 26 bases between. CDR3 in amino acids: CAISEEVNGRASDPDTQYF. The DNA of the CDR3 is TGTGCCATCAGTGAAGAGGTGAATGGTAGGGCTAGCGACCCAGATACGCAGTATTTT.

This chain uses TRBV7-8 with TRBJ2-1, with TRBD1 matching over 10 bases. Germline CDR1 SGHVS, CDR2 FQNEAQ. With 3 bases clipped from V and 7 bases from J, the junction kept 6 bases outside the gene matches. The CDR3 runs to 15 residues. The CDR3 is CASSFGTGASNEQFF. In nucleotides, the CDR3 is TGTGCCAGCAGCTTTGGGACAGGGGCTAGTAATGAGCAGTTCTTC.

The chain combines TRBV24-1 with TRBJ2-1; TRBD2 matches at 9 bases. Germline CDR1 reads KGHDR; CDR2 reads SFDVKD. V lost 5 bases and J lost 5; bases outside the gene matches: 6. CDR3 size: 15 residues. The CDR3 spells CATSGVGTSNNEQFF. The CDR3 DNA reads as TGTGCCACCAGTGGGGTTGGGACTAGCAACAATGAGCAGTTCTTC.

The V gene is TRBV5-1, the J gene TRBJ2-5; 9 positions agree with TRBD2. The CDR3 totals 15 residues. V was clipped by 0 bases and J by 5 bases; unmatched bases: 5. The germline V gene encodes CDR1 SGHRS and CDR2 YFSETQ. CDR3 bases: TGCGCCAGCAGCTTGGTGGCGGGAGGGGATGAGACCCAGTACTTC. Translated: CASSLVAGGDETQYF.